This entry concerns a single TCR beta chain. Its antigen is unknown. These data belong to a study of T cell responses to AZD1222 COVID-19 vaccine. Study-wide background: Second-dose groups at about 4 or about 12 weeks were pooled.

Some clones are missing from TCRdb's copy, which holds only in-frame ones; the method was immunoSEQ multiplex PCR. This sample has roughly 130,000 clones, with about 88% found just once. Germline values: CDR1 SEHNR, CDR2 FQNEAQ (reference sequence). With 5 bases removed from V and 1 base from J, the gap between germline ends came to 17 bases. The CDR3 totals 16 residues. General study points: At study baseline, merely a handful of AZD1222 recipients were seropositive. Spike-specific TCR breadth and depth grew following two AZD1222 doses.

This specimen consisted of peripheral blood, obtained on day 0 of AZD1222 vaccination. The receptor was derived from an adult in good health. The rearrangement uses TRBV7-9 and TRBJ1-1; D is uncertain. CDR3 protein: CASSPFSAGGNTEAFF. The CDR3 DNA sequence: TGTGCCAGCAGCCCCTTTTCGGCAGGCGGGAACACTGAAGCTTTCTTT.